A single sample is the source of the 28 T cell receptor beta chains below, sequenced in a study of blood T cell repertoires in COVID-19. TCRdb's table, derived via immunoSEQ multiplex PCR, lists solely in-frame clones and lacks some. The sample has 270,000 or so clones, around nine tenths seen once. The sample was peripheral blood. The source of these receptors is a man aged 35 to 55 with active or convalescent COVID-19.

The CDR3 nucleotides read TGTGCCAGCAGTGAAATTAGTGAATATGAAAAACTGTTTTTT. It yields the protein CASSEISEYEKLFF. The chain employs TRBV2 and TRBJ1-4, with D unresolved. CDR3 size: 14 residues. Germline CDR1 SNHLY, CDR2 FYNNEI. V lost 2 bases and J lost 6, with 10 bases in between.

This chain links TRBV20-1 with TRBJ2-7; 11 nucleotides line up with TRBD2. The CDR3 consists of 14 residues. With V trimmed by 3 bases and J by 5 bases, 6 bases remained unmatched. The germline V gene has CDR1 DFQATT and CDR2 SNEGSKA (reference sequence). CDR3: CSASTTSGTHEQYF. CDR3 DNA sequence: TGCAGTGCTAGTACGACTAGCGGGACCCACGAGCAGTACTTC.

This chain connects TRBV5-5 to TRBJ1-1, with 7 bases lining up with TRBD1. The CDR3 sequence is 14 residues long. With V trimmed by 4 bases and J by 1 base, 4 bases remained unmatched. Germline V gene sequence: CDR1 SGHKS, CDR2 YYEKEE (reference sequence). The CDR3 coding sequence is TGTGCCAGCAGCCTGACAGGGACGAACACTGAAGCTTTCTTT. Encoded protein: CASSLTGTNTEAFF.

The chain links TRBV10-3 to TRBJ2-1; a possible D gene is TRBD2 (7 bases). Germline V gene lookup returns CDR1 ENHRY and CDR2 SYGVKD. V was shortened by 7 bases and J by 7 bases, with 26 bases between the two germline ends. This CDR3 region has 17 residues. The CDR3 sequence: CAINGQLGLTNKNEQFF. The CDR3 DNA reads TGTGCCATCAATGGACAGTTGGGACTAACGAACAAGAATGAGCAGTTCTTC.

This clone appeared once. J is TRBJ2-3 and V is TRBV5-1; D uncertain. V was cut by 1 base and J by 4 bases, with 7 bases left in between. Per germline, CDR1 SGHRS and CDR2 YFSETQ. The CDR3 is 13 residues long. CDR3 loop: CASSLISSDTQYF. The CDR3 DNA sequence: TGCGCCAGCAGCTTGATTAGCTCAGATACGCAGTATTTT.

V is TRBV7-9 and J is TRBJ2-2; D call uncertain. The V gene lost 5 bases and the J gene lost 10 bases, with 5 bases spanning the gap. This CDR3 spans 10 amino acids. CDR1 and CDR2 (germline): SEHNR, FQNEAQ (reference sequence). CDR3 protein: CASSQQELFF. CDR3 nucleotide sequence: TGTGCCAGCAGCCAACAGGAGCTGTTTTTT. The full variable domain, its missing parts supplied by reference TRBV7-9 and TRBJ2-2, is DTGVSQNPRHKITKRGQNVTFRCDPISEHNRLYWYRQTLGQGPEFLTYFQNEAQLEKSRLLSDRFSAERPKGSFSTLEIQRTEQGDSAMYLCASSQQELFFGEGSRLTVL.

The J gene is TRBJ2-7, the V gene TRBV7-9; tentative D call: TRBD2 (5 bases). V lost 1 base and J 7 bases, leaving 8 bases between the germline ends. Per germline, CDR1 SEHNR and CDR2 FQNEAQ (reference sequence). The CDR3 runs to 12 residues. The DNA for the CDR3 is TGTGCCAGCAGCTTAGGAACGGGGGAGCAGTACTTC. Encoded protein: CASSLGTGEQYF.

This chain connects TRBV9 to TRBJ2-7; D might be TRBD1 (6 bases). V lost 7 bases and J lost 7, with 21 bases in between. The CDR3 sequence is 14 residues long. CDR1 SGDLS and CDR2 YYNGEE come from the germline V gene. The CDR3 sequence: CASGSGTGLEEQYF. CDR3 DNA sequence: TGTGCCAGCGGAAGCGGCACAGGGCTGGAAGAGCAGTACTTC.

This chain connects TRBV2 to TRBJ2-1; the match to TRBD2 covers 10 bases. The CDR3 loop spans 16 amino acids. The V and J ends lost 2 bases and 3 bases, in that order; junction bases with no gene match: 4. The germline V gene encodes CDR1 SNHLY and CDR2 FYNNEI. As DNA, the CDR3 is TGTGCCAGCAGTGAACCGCTAGCGGGGGACTACAATGAGCAGTTCTTC. Encoded protein: CASSEPLAGDYNEQFF.

This chain links TRBV7-9 with TRBJ2-2; D call uncertain. V gave up 2 bases and J gave up 2 bases, with 15 bases separating them. This CDR3 spans 17 amino acids. Germline CDR1 is SEHNR and CDR2 is FQNEAQ (reference sequence). This CDR3 reads CASSLRLTPRNTGELFF. CDR3 sequence (DNA): TGTGCCAGCAGCTTACGACTGACCCCTCGAAACACCGGGGAGCTGTTTTTT.

The V gene is TRBV9, the J gene TRBJ1-6; D is ambiguous. CDR1 and CDR2 (germline): SGDLS, YYNGEE. The V and J ends lost 3 bases and 6 bases respectively, with 7 bases between them. The CDR3 length is 13 residues. The CDR3 DNA reads as TGTGCCAGCAGCGAGGAGATTAATTCACCCCTCCACTTT. Encoded protein: CASSEEINSPLHF.

The chain employs TRBV6-1 and TRBJ1-2, with D unresolved. V gave up 0 bases and J gave up 1 base, with 12 bases separating them. Germline V gene data show CDR1 as MNHNS and CDR2 as SASEGT. The CDR3 runs to 16 residues. The CDR3 loop reads CASSEAGSEGNYGYTF. CDR3 in DNA: TGTGCCAGCAGTGAAGCAGGCAGTGAGGGTAACTATGGCTACACCTTC.

J is TRBJ2-7 and V is TRBV5-1; D might be TRBD1 (6 bases). V was trimmed by 7 bases and J by 0 bases, leaving 11 bases between them. From germline, CDR1 is SGHRS and CDR2 YFSETQ. This CDR3 has 13 residues. DNA for the CDR3: TGCGCCAGCTCTAGGGACATCTCCTACGAGCAGTACTTC. Protein: CASSRDISYEQYF. The whole variable domain, filled in from reference TRBV5-1 and TRBJ2-7, reads KAGVTQTPRYLIKTRGQQVTLSCSPISGHRSVSWYQQTPGQGLQFLFEYFSETQRNKGNFPGRFSGRQFSNSRSEMNVSTLELGDSALYLCASSRDISYEQYFGPGTRLTVT.

The J gene is TRBJ1-3, the V gene TRBV30; maybe TRBD1 (5 bases). The CDR3 loop spans 15 amino acids. The V gene lost 3 bases and the J gene lost 1 base, with 13 bases spanning the gap. Germline-derived CDR1 and CDR2 are GTSNPN and SVGIG (reference sequence). DNA for the CDR3: TGTGCCTGGAGGCCCAACGGGGGATCTGGAAACACCATATATTTT. Translation gives CAWRPNGGSGNTIYF.

CDR3 DNA: TGTGCCAGCAGTTCCGGGGGGGGCCCTTTCAGCTCCTACAATGAGCAGTTCTTC. The encoded protein is CASSSGGGPFSSYNEQFF. The chain joins TRBV28 to TRBJ2-1; 8 bases are shared with TRBD2. The V gene's germline CDR1 is MDHEN and CDR2 SYDVKM. The ends lost 4 bases at V and 0 bases at J; junction bases unmatched: 11. CDR3 length equals 18 residues.

The chain carries TRBV7-8 and TRBJ2-3; possibly TRBD1 for D (6 bases). From germline, CDR1 is SGHVS and CDR2 FQNEAQ. Trimming took off 6 bases at V and 6 bases at J, with 13 bases between the two ends. CDR3 size: 13 residues. The CDR3 sequence is CASSLIQGDTQYF. CDR3 in DNA: TGTGCCAGCAGTTTGATTCAGGGGGATACGCAGTATTTT.

The chain joins TRBV18 to TRBJ2-2, with no clear D. V was cut by 2 bases and J by 0 bases, with 7 bases left in between. The V gene's germline CDR1 is KGHSH and CDR2 LQKENI. The CDR3 is made up of 15 amino acids. CDR3 DNA: TGTGCCAGCTCACCAGTCAGCGCGAACACCGGGGAGCTGTTTTTT. It translates to CASSPVSANTGELFF.

V is TRBV7-7 and J is TRBJ1-3; no reliable D call. V was shortened by 5 bases and J by 14 bases, with 19 bases between the two germline ends. Germline CDR1 is SSHAT and CDR2 is FNYEAQ (reference sequence). The CDR3 spans 13 residues. The CDR3 loop reads CASSPVGVRDLYF. In DNA form, the CDR3 reads TGTGCCAGCAGCCCAGTCGGGGTCCGGGATCTATATTTT.

CDR3 residues: CASGGGGLHGDTQYF. The CDR3 DNA reads as TGTGCCAGCGGAGGGGGGGGCCTCCACGGGGATACGCAGTATTTT. The V gene is TRBV28, the J gene TRBJ2-3, with a possible D match to TRBD2 (7 bases). V lost 8 bases to trimming and J lost 6 bases, with 21 bases between them. CDR3 size: 15 residues. Germline V gives CDR1 MDHEN, CDR2 SYDVKM.

This clone has a single count. The genes are TRBV3-1 (or the pseudogene TRBV3-2) and TRBJ1-5; maybe TRBD1 (5 bases). Germline values: CDR1 LGHDT, CDR2 YNNKEL (reference sequence). Trimming left V 5 bases short and J 5 bases short, with 13 bases between. This CDR3 comprises 14 residues. Here the CDR3 reads CASSAGQAHQPQHF. As DNA, the CDR3 is TGTGCCAGCAGCGCAGGACAAGCCCATCAGCCCCAGCATTTT.

The chain recombines TRBV28 with TRBJ1-2; the D gene is possibly TRBD1 (5 bases). V lost 2 bases and J lost 4, with 11 bases in between. This CDR3 is built from 14 residues. The germline V gene encodes CDR1 MDHEN and CDR2 SYDVKM. The CDR3 protein is CASSLKVQGYGYTF. CDR3 coding DNA: TGTGCCAGCAGTTTAAAGGTCCAGGGCTATGGCTACACCTTC.

V usage is TRBV3-1 (or the pseudogene TRBV3-2) and J usage is TRBJ2-5; 8 bases align to TRBD2. J lost 5 bases, V lost 1 base, and 6 bases had no gene match. The germline gives CDR1 LGHDT, CDR2 YNNKEL (reference sequence). The CDR3 extends over 15 amino acids. CDR3 nucleotides: TGTGCCAGCAGCCAAGCGGGAGGGCCCCGGGAGACCCAGTACTTC. This codes for CASSQAGGPRETQYF.

As regards this clone: An end of the junction does not agree with germline; a read error may underlie this. This chain uses TRBV7-9 with TRBJ1-1; D ambiguous. Per germline, CDR1 SEHNR and CDR2 FQNEAQ (reference sequence). CDR3 length: 11 amino acids. The CDR3 DNA is TGTGCCAGCAGCTTAGAGCCTGAGGCTTTCTTT. Residues: CASSLEPEAFF. The whole variable domain, remainder taken from reference TRBV7-9 and TRBJ1-1, is DTGVSQNPRHKITKRGQNVTFRCDPISEHNRLYWYRQTLGQGPEFLTYFQNEAQLEKSRLLSDRFSAERPKGSFSTLEIQRTEQGDSAMYLCASSLEPEAFFGQGTRLTVV.

The V and J genes are TRBV27 and TRBJ1-3; maybe TRBD1 (5 bases). V gave up 6 bases and J gave up 0 bases, with 9 bases separating them. The germline gives CDR1 MNHEY, CDR2 SMNVEV (reference sequence). The CDR3 runs to 14 residues. CDR3 sequence reads: CASRRTSSGNTIYF. In DNA form, the CDR3 reads TGTGCCAGCAGAAGGACATCCTCTGGAAACACCATATATTTT.

The chain employs TRBV2 and TRBJ1-1; D possibly corresponds to TRBD1 (6 bases). The germline V gene has CDR1 SNHLY and CDR2 FYNNEI. The CDR3 contains 14 residues. V lost 6 bases and J 1 base, leaving 12 bases between the germline ends. CDR3: CASRQQGPNTEAFF. The CDR3 bases are TGTGCCAGCAGGCAACAGGGACCGAACACTGAAGCTTTCTTT.

The genes are TRBV24-1 and TRBJ1-1; TRBD1 might be the D (6 bases). The V end lost 4 bases, the J end lost 3 bases, and 8 bases lay between the germline ends. There are 13 residues in the CDR3. CDR1 and CDR2 (germline): KGHDR, SFDVKD. CDR3 in amino acids: CATSDQGYTEAFF. CDR3 coding DNA: TGTGCCACCAGTGACCAGGGGTACACTGAAGCTTTCTTT.

V is TRBV9 and J is TRBJ2-5, with TRBD2 as a possible D gene (5 bases). Deletions cut 3 bases from V and 5 bases from J, with 20 bases between. This CDR3 has 16 amino acids. CDR1 is SGDLS and CDR2 is YYNGEE in the germline V gene. CDR3 coding DNA: TGTGCCAGCAGCGCCGGGGTCTTGGATATGGGGGAGACCCAGTACTTC. It translates to CASSAGVLDMGETQYF.

This CDR3 reads CASSPPPGFGNTIYF. CDR3 sequence (DNA): TGTGCCAGCAGTCCACCCCCGGGGTTTGGAAACACCATATATTTT. The rearrangement joins TRBV28 to TRBJ1-3, with D uncertain. The CDR3 totals 15 residues. Germline V gene lookup returns CDR1 MDHEN and CDR2 SYDVKM. Trimming removed 5 bases at V and 3 bases at J, with 14 bases between.